This paragraph covers one T cell receptor beta chain sequence. Its matching antigen is unknown. V shed 0 bases and J shed 7 bases, with 16 bases lying between them. Germline assignment: CDR1 GTSNPN and CDR2 SVGIG (reference sequence). The CDR3 is 15 residues long. Treatment meaning: roughly 18 received Ad26.COV2.S at low or high dose, single or two shots; several received placebo; per-sample allocation not given. Sampling was performed 63 days after the first vaccine or placebo injection. Sequenced by immunoSEQ multiplex PCR; TCRdb stores in-frame clones only, minus some. The sample yields around 340,000 clones, about 88% seen once. This specimen comes from a study of Ad26.COV2.S vaccination and SARS-CoV-2 variants. Study-wide context: Administration of Ad26.COV2.S was intramuscular, either once or twice 56 days apart.

Study outcomes and limitations: Recipients of either vaccine or placebo displayed similar breadth of non-spike TCRs. Overall T cell responses may have been underestimated by the analyses of TCR breadth and depth.

This specimen consisted of peripheral blood, obtained in a trial of Ad26.COV2.S vaccine versus placebo. The sequence came from a person between 18 and 65 years old who received the Ad26.COV2.S COVID-19 vaccine or a placebo. The chain uses TRBV30 and TRBJ1-5, with D possibly being TRBD1 (5 bases). CDR3 region: CAWSVLGHRGQPQHF. The CDR3, as DNA: TGTGCCTGGAGTGTATTGGGTCACCGGGGCCAGCCCCAGCATTTT.